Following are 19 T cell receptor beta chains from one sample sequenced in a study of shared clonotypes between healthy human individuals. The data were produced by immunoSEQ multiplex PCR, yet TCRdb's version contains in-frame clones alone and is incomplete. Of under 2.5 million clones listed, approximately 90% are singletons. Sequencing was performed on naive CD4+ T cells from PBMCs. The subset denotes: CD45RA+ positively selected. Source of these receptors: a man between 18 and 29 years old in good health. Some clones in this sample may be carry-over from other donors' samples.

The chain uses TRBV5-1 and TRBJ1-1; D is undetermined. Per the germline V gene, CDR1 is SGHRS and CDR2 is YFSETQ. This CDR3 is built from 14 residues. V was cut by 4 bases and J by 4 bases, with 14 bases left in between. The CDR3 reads CASSLLGGGTEAFF. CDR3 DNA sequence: TGCGCCAGCAGCCTGCTCGGCGGAGGCACTGAAGCTTTCTTT.

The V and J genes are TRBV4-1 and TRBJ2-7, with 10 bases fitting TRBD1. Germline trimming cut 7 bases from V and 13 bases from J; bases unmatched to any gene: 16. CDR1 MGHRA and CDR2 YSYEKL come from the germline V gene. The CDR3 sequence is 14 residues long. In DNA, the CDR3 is TGCGCCAGCACCTCCCCTGGGACAGGGGCCATGCCTTACTTC. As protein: CASTSPGTGAMPYF.

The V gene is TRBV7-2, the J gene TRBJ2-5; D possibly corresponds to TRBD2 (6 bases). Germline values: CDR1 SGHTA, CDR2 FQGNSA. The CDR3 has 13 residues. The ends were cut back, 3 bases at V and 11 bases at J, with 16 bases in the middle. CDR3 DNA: TGTGCCAGCAGCTTCTCGGGGGTAGCGTTTCAGTACTTC. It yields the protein CASSFSGVAFQYF.

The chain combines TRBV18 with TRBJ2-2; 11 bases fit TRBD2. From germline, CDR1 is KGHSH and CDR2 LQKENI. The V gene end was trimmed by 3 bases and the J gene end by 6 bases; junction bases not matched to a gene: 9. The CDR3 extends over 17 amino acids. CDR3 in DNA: TGTGCCAGCTCACCGAACACACTAGCGGGAGTGCCCGGGGAGCTGTTTTTT. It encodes CASSPNTLAGVPGELFF.

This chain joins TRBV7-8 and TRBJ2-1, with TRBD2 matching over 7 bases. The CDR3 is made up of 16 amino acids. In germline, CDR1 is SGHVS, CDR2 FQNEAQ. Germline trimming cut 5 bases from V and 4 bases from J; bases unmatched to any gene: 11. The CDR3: CASSPAGLADYNEQFF. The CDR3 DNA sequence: TGTGCCAGCAGCCCCGCGGGCCTAGCGGATTACAATGAGCAGTTCTTC.

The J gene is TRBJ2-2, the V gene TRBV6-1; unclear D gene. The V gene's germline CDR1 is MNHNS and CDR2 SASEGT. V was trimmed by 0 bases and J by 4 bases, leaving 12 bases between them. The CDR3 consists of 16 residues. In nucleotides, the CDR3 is TGTGCCAGCAGTGAAGCGCTTTCGGGTGCCACCGGGGAGCTGTTTTTT. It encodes CASSEALSGATGELFF.

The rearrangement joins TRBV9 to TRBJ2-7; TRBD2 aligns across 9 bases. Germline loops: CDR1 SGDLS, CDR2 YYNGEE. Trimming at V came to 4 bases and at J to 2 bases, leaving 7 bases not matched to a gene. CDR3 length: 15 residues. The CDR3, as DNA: TGTGCCAGCAGCCCAATAGCGGGAGCCCCCTACGAGCAGTACTTC. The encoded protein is CASSPIAGAPYEQYF.

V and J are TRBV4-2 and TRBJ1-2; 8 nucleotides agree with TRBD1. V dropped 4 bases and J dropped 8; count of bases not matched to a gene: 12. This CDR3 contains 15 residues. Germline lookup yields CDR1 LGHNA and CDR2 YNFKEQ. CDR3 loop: CASSLQDRVIYGYTF. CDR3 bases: TGTGCCAGCAGCCTACAGGACAGGGTAATATACGGCTACACCTTC.

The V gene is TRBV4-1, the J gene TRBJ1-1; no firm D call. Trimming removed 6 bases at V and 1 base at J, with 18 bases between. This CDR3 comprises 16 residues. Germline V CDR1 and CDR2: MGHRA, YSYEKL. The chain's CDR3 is CASRQSGPGANTEAFF. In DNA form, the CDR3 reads TGCGCCAGCAGACAATCAGGTCCGGGAGCGAACACTGAAGCTTTCTTT.

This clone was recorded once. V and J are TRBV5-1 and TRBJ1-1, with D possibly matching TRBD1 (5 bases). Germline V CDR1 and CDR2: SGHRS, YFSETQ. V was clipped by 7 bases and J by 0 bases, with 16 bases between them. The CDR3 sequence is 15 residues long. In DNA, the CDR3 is TGCGCCAGCTGCCCAGGGTTAGCTATGAACACTGAAGCTTTCTTT. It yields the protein CASCPGLAMNTEAFF.

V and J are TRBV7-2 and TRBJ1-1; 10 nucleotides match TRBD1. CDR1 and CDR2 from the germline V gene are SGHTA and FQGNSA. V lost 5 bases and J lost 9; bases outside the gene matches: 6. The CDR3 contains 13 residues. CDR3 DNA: TGTGCCAGCAGCATTGGACAGGGGGTAAAAGCTTTCTTT. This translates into CASSIGQGVKAFF.

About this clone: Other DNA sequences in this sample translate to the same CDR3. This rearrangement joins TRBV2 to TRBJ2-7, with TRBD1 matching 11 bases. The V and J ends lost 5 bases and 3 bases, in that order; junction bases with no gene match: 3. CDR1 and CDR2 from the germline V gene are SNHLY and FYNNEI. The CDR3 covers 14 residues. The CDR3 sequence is CASSPGQGVYEQYF. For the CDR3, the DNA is TGTGCCAGCAGTCCGGGACAGGGGGTCTACGAGCAGTACTTC. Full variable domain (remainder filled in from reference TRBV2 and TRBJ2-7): EPEVTQTPSHQVTQMGQEVILRCVPISNHLYFYWYRQILGQKVEFLVSFYNNEISEKSEIFDDQFSVERPDGSNFTLKIRSTKLEDSAMYFCASSPGQGVYEQYFGPGTRLTVT.

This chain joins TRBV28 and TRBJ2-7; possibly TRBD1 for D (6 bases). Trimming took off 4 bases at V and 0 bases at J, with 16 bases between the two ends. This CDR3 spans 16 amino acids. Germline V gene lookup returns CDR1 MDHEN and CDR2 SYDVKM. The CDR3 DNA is TGTGCCAGCAGTTCCGGCAGGGGCCGCCCCTCCTACGAGCAGTACTTC. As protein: CASSSGRGRPSYEQYF.

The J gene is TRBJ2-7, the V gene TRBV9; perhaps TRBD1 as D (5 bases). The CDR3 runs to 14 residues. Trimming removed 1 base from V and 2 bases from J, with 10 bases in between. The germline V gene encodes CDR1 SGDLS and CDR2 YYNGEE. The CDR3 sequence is CASSVRMGPYEQYF. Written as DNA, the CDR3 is TGTGCCAGCAGCGTAAGGATGGGGCCCTACGAGCAGTACTTC. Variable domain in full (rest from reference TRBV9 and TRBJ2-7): DSGVTQTPKHLITATGQRVTLRCSPRSGDLSVYWYQQSLDQGLQFLIQYYNGEERAKGNILERFSAQQFPDLHSELNLSSLELGDSALYFCASSVRMGPYEQYFGPGTRLTVT.

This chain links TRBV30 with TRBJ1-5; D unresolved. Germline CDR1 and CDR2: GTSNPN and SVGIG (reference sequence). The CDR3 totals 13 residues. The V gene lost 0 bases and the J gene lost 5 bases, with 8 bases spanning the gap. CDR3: CAWSVSDHQPQHF. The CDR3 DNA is TGTGCCTGGAGTGTATCGGACCATCAGCCCCAGCATTTT.

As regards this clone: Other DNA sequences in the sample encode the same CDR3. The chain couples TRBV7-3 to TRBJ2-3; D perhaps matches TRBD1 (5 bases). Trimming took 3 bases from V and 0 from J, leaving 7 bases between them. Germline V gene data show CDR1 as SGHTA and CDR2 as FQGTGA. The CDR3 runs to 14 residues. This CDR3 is CASSLGRSTDTQYF. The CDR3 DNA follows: TGTGCCAGCAGCTTGGGGCGGAGCACAGATACGCAGTATTTT.

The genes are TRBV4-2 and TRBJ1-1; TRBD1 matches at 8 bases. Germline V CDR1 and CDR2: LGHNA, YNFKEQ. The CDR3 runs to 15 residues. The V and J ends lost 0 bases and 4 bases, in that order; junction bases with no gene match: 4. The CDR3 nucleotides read TGTGCCAGCAGCCAAGAACCTACAGGGGGCACTGAAGCTTTCTTT. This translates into CASSQEPTGGTEAFF.

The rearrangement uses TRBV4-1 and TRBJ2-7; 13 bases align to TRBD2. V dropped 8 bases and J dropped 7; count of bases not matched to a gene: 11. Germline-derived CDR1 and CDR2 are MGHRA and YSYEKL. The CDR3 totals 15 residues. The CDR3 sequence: CASSPDRGLAGEQYF. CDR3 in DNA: TGCGCCAGCTCCCCAGATCGGGGACTAGCGGGAGAGCAGTACTTC.

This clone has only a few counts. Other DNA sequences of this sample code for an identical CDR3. The CDR3 region is CSASSNTEAFF. CDR3 DNA: TGCAGTGCTAGTAGCAACACTGAAGCTTTCTTT. The gene calls are TRBV20-1 and TRBJ1-1; D unresolved. Germline V gene sequence: CDR1 DFQATT, CDR2 SNEGSKA (reference sequence). Trimming removed 3 bases at V and 2 bases at J, with 4 bases between. The CDR3 extends over 11 amino acids.